This paragraph covers one T cell receptor beta chain sequence. A junction end diverges from the germline sequence, so it may reflect a read error. This specimen includes other DNA sequences encoding the same CDR3. The sample comes from a study of T cell changes during pregnancy in multiple sclerosis. Germline V lookup: CDR1 SGHTA, CDR2 FQGNSA. This CDR3 is built from 13 residues. Clones were read by immunoSEQ multiplex PCR, and TCRdb kept only the in-frame ones, dropping some. The data hold fewer than 80,000 clones, with roughly nine tenths observed a single time. This chain joins TRBV7-2 and TRBJ2-7; a weak D match, TRBD2 (5 bases). The sample consisted of CD4+ T cells from peripheral blood mononuclear cells, taken in the third trimester of pregnancy. This receptor was obtained from a female donor in good health, enrolled as a control in a pregnancy study. CDR3 nucleotide sequence: TGTGCTAGCAGCTCGACGGGGTACGACGAGCAGTACTTC. Translating it yields CASSSTGYDEQYF. Drawing the rest from reference TRBV7-2 and TRBJ2-7, the complete variable domain is GAGVSQSPSNKVTEKGKDVELRCDPISGHTALYWYRQSLGQGLEFLIYFQGNSAPDKSGLPSDRFSAERTGGSVSTLTIQRTQQEDSAVYLCASSSTGYDEQYFGPGTRLTVT.